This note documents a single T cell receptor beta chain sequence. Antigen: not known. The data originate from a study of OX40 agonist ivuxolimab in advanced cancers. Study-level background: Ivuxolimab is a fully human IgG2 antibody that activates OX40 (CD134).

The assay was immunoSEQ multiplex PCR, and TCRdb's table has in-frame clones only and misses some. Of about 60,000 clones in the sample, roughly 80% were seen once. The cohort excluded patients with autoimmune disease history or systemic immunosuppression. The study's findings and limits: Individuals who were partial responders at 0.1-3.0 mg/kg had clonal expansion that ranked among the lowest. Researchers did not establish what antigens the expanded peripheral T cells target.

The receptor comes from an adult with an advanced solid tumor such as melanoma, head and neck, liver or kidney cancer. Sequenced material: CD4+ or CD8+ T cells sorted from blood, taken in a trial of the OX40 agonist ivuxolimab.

CDR3 amino acids: CASSEFGFRQGGQETQYF. The CDR3 coding sequence is TGTGCCAGCAGTGAATTTGGGTTCAGACAGGGCGGCCAAGAGACCCAGTACTTC. The chain uses TRBV25-1 and TRBJ2-5, with TRBD1 identical over 7 bases. CDR3 length equals 18 residues. J gave up 1 base and V 1 base, and 12 bases lay outside the gene matches. Germline CDR1 MGHDK, CDR2 SYGVNS.